This T cell receptor beta chain was found in a study of identical twins. This clonotype was observed a few times. TCRdb analysed the 5' RACE reads with MiXCR anew, one entry per CDR3 protein. The table lists 400,000 to 650,000 distinct CDR3 sequences, 20% to 25% of them singletons. The same data also went into a second study, on T cells expressing NK-cell markers.

Material: CD4+ T cells sorted from blood. The receptor was isolated from a woman aged 18-29 years in good health.

The CDR3 loop is CASSFHGPYYEQYF. The DNA of the CDR3 is TGTGCCAGCAGTTTCCATGGGCCTTACTACGAGCAGTACTTC. This chain connects TRBV12-3 or TRBV12-4 to TRBJ2-7; D unclear. The V end was cut by 3 bases, the J end by 3 bases, with 12 bases between. The CDR3 consists of 14 residues.